Following are 2 T cell receptor beta chains from one sample sequenced in a study of T cell repertoires in cytomegalovirus infection. One entry per CDR3 protein, called by TCRdb with MiXCR from the reads. This table holds around 310,000 distinct CDR3 sequences, roughly 29% found once. These receptors have no identified antigens. The source material was cultured PBMCs, sampled from culture after CMV antigen stimulation. The receptors shown here come from a human donor in good health (CMV status not recorded). Some clones in this sample may be carry-over from other donors' samples.

V is TRBV20-1 and J is TRBJ2-2; D unresolved. Germline V CDR1 and CDR2: DFQATT, SNEGSKA (reference sequence). V was trimmed by 5 bases and J by 3 bases, leaving 13 bases between them. This CDR3 spans 14 amino acids. CDR3 sequence: CSAPLNLDTGELFF. DNA of the CDR3: TGCAGTGCTCCGCTGAATTTGGACACCGGGGAGCTGTTTTTT.

This clonotype was observed a handful of times. This sequence joins TRBV27 and TRBJ2-4; tentative D call: TRBD1 (5 bases). V was pared by 6 bases and J by 3 bases, with 15 bases between. Germline values: CDR1 MNHEY, CDR2 SMNVEV (reference sequence). CDR3 length equals 15 residues. The CDR3 reads CASSPIDSFKNIQYF. The DNA for the CDR3 is TGTGCCAGCAGCCCGATCGACAGTTTCAAAAACATTCAGTACTTC.